Presented here are 27 T cell receptor beta chains from one specimen sequenced in a study of T cell responses to AZD1222 COVID-19 vaccine. Libraries were prepared by immunoSEQ multiplex PCR; TCRdb keeps only in-frame clonotypes and omits some of them. The sample lists 35,000 to 55,000 clones; more than 80% were seen once. The specimen was peripheral blood, collected on day 0 of AZD1222 vaccination. The source is an adult in good health.

This sequence joins TRBV6-6 and TRBJ1-1; D unclear. Per germline, CDR1 MNHNY and CDR2 SVGAGI (reference sequence). The CDR3 consists of 14 residues. V lost 2 bases and J lost 1, with 8 bases in between. The CDR3: CASSYLTTNTEAFF. The CDR3 nucleotides read TGTGCCAGCAGTTACCTTACGACGAACACTGAAGCTTTCTTT.

The V gene is TRBV12-5, the J gene TRBJ2-2, with D possibly called TRBD1 or TRBD2 (6 bases each). The germline V gene has CDR1 LGHNT and CDR2 FRNRAP. The CDR3 extends over 15 amino acids. The germline V and J ends were trimmed by 1 base and 6 bases, with 12 bases remaining between them. The CDR3, as DNA: TGTGCTAGTGGTTTGGGACGGGGGCATGCCGGGGAGCTGTTTTTT. It yields the protein CASGLGRGHAGELFF.

This sequence joins TRBV6-5 and TRBJ2-7; D is ambiguous. Germline V lookup: CDR1 MNHEY, CDR2 SVGAGI. This CDR3 has 12 amino acids. With 7 bases removed from V and 6 bases from J, the gap between germline ends came to 13 bases. This CDR3 is CASTGRYSEQYF. The CDR3 coding sequence is TGTGCCAGCACCGGACGGTACTCCGAGCAGTACTTC.

CDR3 coding DNA: TGCGCCAGCAGCACCCGACAAGGGATGAACACTGAAGCTTTCTTT. Its translation is CASSTRQGMNTEAFF. V and J are TRBV5-1 and TRBJ1-1; D unresolved. V lost 4 bases to trimming and J lost 0 bases, with 13 bases between them. The germline CDR1 and CDR2 sequences are SGHRS and YFSETQ. The CDR3 length is 15 residues.

This clone was recorded once. The chain uses TRBV7-2 and TRBJ2-1, with 10 bases aligning to TRBD2. The junction had 9 bases not matched to a gene; V was cut back by 6 bases and J by 7 bases. From germline, CDR1 is SGHTA and CDR2 FQGNSA. The CDR3 totals 15 residues. CDR3 region: CASSNQRGGRNEQFF. CDR3 nucleotides: TGTGCCAGCAGTAACCAGCGGGGGGGTAGGAATGAGCAGTTCTTC.

J is TRBJ1-6 and V is TRBV10-3; D unresolved. V was cut by 2 bases and J by 10 bases, with 9 bases left in between. Germline CDR1 ENHRY, CDR2 SYGVKD. The CDR3 length is 13 residues. The CDR3 here is CAISEADSSPLHF. DNA for the CDR3: TGTGCCATCAGTGAGGCAGACTCCTCACCCCTCCACTTT.

The rearrangement links TRBV7-8 to TRBJ2-1, with a possible D match to TRBD1 (6 bases). Germline CDR1 reads SGHVS; CDR2 reads FQNEAQ. Deletions cut 6 bases from V and 0 bases from J, with 12 bases between. The length of the CDR3 is 15 residues. This CDR3 is CASSQTGSSYNEQFF. The DNA for the CDR3 is TGTGCCAGCAGTCAAACAGGGAGCTCCTACAATGAGCAGTTCTTC.

V is TRBV24-1 and J is TRBJ2-2; unclear D gene. V gave up 3 bases and J gave up 5 bases, with 0 bases separating them. Germline CDR1 and CDR2: KGHDR and SFDVKD. The CDR3 has 11 residues. This CDR3 reads CATSDTGELFF. The CDR3 DNA reads TGTGCCACCAGTGATACCGGGGAGCTGTTTTTT.

The rearrangement joins TRBV5-1 to TRBJ1-1; 7 positions match TRBD1. V lost 3 bases, J lost 1 base, and 3 bases stayed unmatched. The CDR3 totals 14 residues. The germline V gene encodes CDR1 SGHRS and CDR2 YFSETQ. In DNA form, the CDR3 reads TGCGCCAGCAGCTGGGGACAGCCGAACACTGAAGCTTTCTTT. The encoded protein is CASSWGQPNTEAFF.

The V call is TRBV6-2 or TRBV6-3, the J call TRBJ1-5; 10 nucleotides match TRBD1. Trimming cost V 2 bases and J 6 bases; bases outside gene matches: 10. This CDR3 has 17 amino acids. Germline CDR1 reads MNHEY; CDR2 reads SVGEGT. For the CDR3, the DNA is TGTGCCAGCAGTTACGCCCAGGGGACAGGGGAACCTCAGCCCCAGCATTTT. It is translated as CASSYAQGTGEPQPQHF.

This clone was found once. J is TRBJ1-1 and V is TRBV5-5; weak D call: TRBD1 (6 bases). The germline CDR1 and CDR2 sequences are SGHKS and YYEKEE (reference sequence). The V end was cut by 4 bases, the J end by 0 bases, with 10 bases between. The CDR3 consists of 14 residues. For the CDR3, the DNA is TGTGCCAGCAGCCCCTGGACAGTGAACACTGAAGCTTTCTTT. Amino acids: CASSPWTVNTEAFF.

The chain links TRBV27 to TRBJ2-7; D ambiguous. Deletions cut 3 bases from V and 1 base from J, with 7 bases between. Per the germline V gene, CDR1 is MNHEY and CDR2 is SMNVEV (reference sequence). The CDR3 is 13 residues long. The CDR3 reads CASSFTSSYEQYF. The CDR3 DNA reads as TGTGCCAGCAGTTTCACAAGTTCCTACGAGCAGTACTTC.

This clone was seen once. The genes are TRBV11-2 and TRBJ1-3; the D is unclear. V was trimmed by 5 bases and J by 5 bases, leaving 16 bases between them. There are 15 residues in the CDR3. The V gene's germline CDR1 is SGHAT and CDR2 FQNNGV. In DNA, the CDR3 is TGTGCCAGCAGCGATCGGGCGGCAGGAAGAAACACCATATATTTT. Translation: CASSDRAAGRNTIYF.

The chain employs TRBV6-1 and TRBJ1-3; D is unresolved. The CDR3 has 14 residues. V lost 1 base, J lost 7 bases, and 11 bases lay in between. The germline CDR1 and CDR2 sequences are MNHNS and SASEGT. As DNA, the CDR3 is TGTGCCAGCAGTGAAGGGGCCGTTCGGAACACCATATATTTT. It codes for CASSEGAVRNTIYF.

This chain uses TRBV10-1 with TRBJ2-1; the match to TRBD2 covers 8 bases. J lost 8 bases, V lost 6 bases, and 18 bases had no gene match. Germline V gives CDR1 WNHNN, CDR2 SYGVQD (reference sequence). The CDR3 spans 17 residues. CDR3: CASSEGASGRALYEQFF. The CDR3 region has the DNA TGCGCCAGCAGCGAAGGGGCCAGCGGGAGAGCCCTGTATGAGCAGTTCTTC.

The J gene is TRBJ1-1, the V gene TRBV28, with 8 bases fitting TRBD1. Germline trimming cut 5 bases from V and 1 base from J; bases unmatched to any gene: 12. The germline CDR1 and CDR2 sequences are MDHEN and SYDVKM. The CDR3 contains 17 residues. CDR3 region: CASSPSTGVRGNTEAFF. Written as DNA, the CDR3 is TGTGCCAGCAGTCCCTCGACAGGGGTAAGGGGGAACACTGAAGCTTTCTTT.

This rearrangement joins TRBV15 to TRBJ2-1, with TRBD2 matching 10 bases. V lost 6 bases, J lost 9 bases, and 11 bases stayed unmatched. CDR1 LNHNV and CDR2 YYDKDF come from the germline V gene (reference sequence). This CDR3 spans 15 amino acids. As DNA, the CDR3 is TGTGCCACCAGAAGGGAAGCGGGAGGGCCCGGTGAGCAGTTCTTC. It codes for CATRREAGGPGEQFF. Supplemented by reference TRBV15 and TRBJ2-1, the full variable domain reads DAMVIQNPRYQVTQFGKPVTLSCSQTLNHNVMYWYQQKSSQAPKLLFHYYDKDFNNEADTPDNFQSRRPNTSFCFLDIRSPGLGDTAMYLCATRREAGGPGEQFFGPGTRLTVL.

The gene calls are TRBV7-2 and TRBJ2-7; 16 bases are a match to TRBD2. Germline CDR1 is SGHTA and CDR2 is FQGNSA. The CDR3 spans 18 residues. Germline trimming cut 3 bases from V and 7 bases from J; bases unmatched to any gene: 12. CDR3 region: CASSFLGGTSGGAGEQYF. The CDR3 DNA reads as TGTGCCAGCAGCTTCCTTGGTGGGACTAGCGGGGGGGCCGGAGAGCAGTACTTC.

This clone came up a few times. The rearrangement links TRBV3-1 (or the pseudogene TRBV3-2) to TRBJ2-7; a weak D match, TRBD2 (6 bases). V shed 0 bases and J shed 10 bases, with 19 bases lying between them. The germline gives CDR1 LGHDT, CDR2 YNNKEL (reference sequence). CDR3 size: 15 residues. CDR3 in DNA: TGTGCCAGCAGCCAAGATTGGGGCGCGCTGCGGGAACAGTACTTC. Translated: CASSQDWGALREQYF.

The V and J genes are TRBV6-5 and TRBJ1-1, with 8 positions matching TRBD1. CDR3 length: 14 amino acids. V shed 6 bases, J shed 5 bases, and the junction held 8 bases outside the gene matches. Germline CDR1 reads MNHEY; CDR2 reads SVGAGI. CDR3 amino acids: CASRPDRGWTEAFF. CDR3 nucleotides: TGTGCCAGCAGGCCCGACAGGGGCTGGACTGAAGCTTTCTTT.

This clone occurred a few times. The genes are TRBV2 and TRBJ2-7; D unresolved. V lost 7 bases, J lost 2 bases, and 9 bases lay in between. CDR1 is SNHLY and CDR2 is FYNNEI in the germline V gene. CDR3 length equals 12 residues. The DNA for the CDR3 is TGTGCCAGCAATGCAGAACCCTACGAGCAGTACTTC. Translation gives CASNAEPYEQYF.

The chain employs TRBV7-8 and TRBJ1-4; 12 bases line up with TRBD1. The CDR3 covers 15 residues. V lost 1 base to trimming and J lost 7 bases; unmatched junction nucleotides: 1. Germline V lookup: CDR1 SGHVS, CDR2 FQNEAQ. The CDR3 sequence: CASSLGDRGREKLFF. CDR3 DNA: TGTGCCAGCAGCTTAGGGGACAGGGGGCGTGAAAAACTGTTTTTT.

This clone appeared once. V gene TRBV13 combines with J gene TRBJ1-2, with D tentatively TRBD1 (6 bases). Germline V CDR1 and CDR2: PRHDT, FYEKMQ (reference sequence). V was clipped by 5 bases and J by 4 bases, with 23 bases between them. This CDR3 region has 17 residues. The DNA of the CDR3 is TGTGCCAGCAGCCAAGGACAGTCCCGAGGGTGGGCCTATGGCTACACCTTC. Translated, it gives CASSQGQSRGWAYGYTF.

As DNA, the CDR3 is TGTGCCAGCAGCCAGGAGAGGGGCGAGCAGTACTTC. It codes for CASSQERGEQYF. The chain has TRBV14 and TRBJ2-7; D is possibly TRBD1 or TRBD2 (5 bases each). V lost 3 bases to trimming and J lost 6 bases, with 9 bases between them. The length of the CDR3 is 12 residues. Germline CDR1 SGHDN, CDR2 FVKESK.

This clone was counted once. The CDR3 DNA reads as TGTGCCAGCAGTGGCGGCGGAACAAATCAGCCCCAGCATTTT. Its protein is CASSGGGTNQPQHF. The chain couples TRBV6-6 to TRBJ1-5; D not certain. Trimming stripped 5 bases from V and 4 bases from J, with 12 bases between. There are 14 residues in the CDR3. CDR1 and CDR2 from the germline V gene are MNHNY and SVGAGI (reference sequence).

This clone has just a few counts. The chain has TRBV27 and TRBJ2-2; tentatively, D is TRBD1 (6 bases). Germline V gene lookup returns CDR1 MNHEY and CDR2 SMNVEV (reference sequence). V was pared by 6 bases and J by 3 bases, with 8 bases between. The CDR3 is 13 residues long. CDR3 in DNA: TGTGCCAGCAGGTGGACAGACACCGGGGAGCTGTTTTTT. Protein product: CASRWTDTGELFF.

This chain uses TRBV9 with TRBJ2-7, with 12 positions matching TRBD2. The ends lost 4 bases at V and 5 bases at J; junction bases unmatched: 4. The germline V gene encodes CDR1 SGDLS and CDR2 YYNGEE. This CDR3 is 14 amino acids long. In DNA, the CDR3 is TGTGCCAGCAGCCCTAGCGGGAGGGACAACGAGCAGTACTTC. It encodes CASSPSGRDNEQYF.